The next 9 T cell receptor beta chains were all read from a single sample in a study of blood T cell repertoires in COVID-19. Measured with immunoSEQ multiplex PCR; TCRdb has only the in-frame clones, and not every one. The repertoire has about 220,000 clones, 80% of them found once; the top ten carry roughly 7%. The specimen sequenced was peripheral blood. These receptors were collected from a woman between 65 and 79 years old with acute or convalescent COVID-19.

This chain's CDR3 is CASSLAPGQPNTGELFF. CDR3 sequence (DNA): TGTGCCAGCAGCTTAGCGCCCGGACAACCGAACACCGGGGAGCTGTTTTTT. The genes are TRBV7-9 and TRBJ2-2; D perhaps matches TRBD1 (5 bases). V lost 0 bases to trimming and J lost 0 bases, with 11 bases between them. CDR3 size: 17 residues. Germline assignment: CDR1 SEHNR and CDR2 FQNEAQ (reference sequence).

V usage is TRBV9 and J usage is TRBJ2-2; D remains unclear. Per germline, CDR1 SGDLS and CDR2 YYNGEE. This CDR3 comprises 13 residues. V was shortened by 0 bases and J by 7 bases, with 7 bases between the two germline ends. The CDR3 loop reads CASSVGPNGELFF. CDR3 bases: TGTGCCAGCAGCGTAGGTCCCAACGGGGAGCTGTTTTTT. The full variable domain, completed using reference TRBV9 and TRBJ2-2, is DSGVTQTPKHLITATGQRVTLRCSPRSGDLSVYWYQQSLDQGLQFLIQYYNGEERAKGNILERFSAQQFPDLHSELNLSSLELGDSALYFCASSVGPNGELFFGEGSRLTVL.

This clone was seen ten or more times. This chain uses TRBV10-1 with TRBJ1-1, with 7 bases matching TRBD1. V shed 6 bases, J shed 7 bases, and the junction held 8 bases outside the gene matches. The CDR3 runs to 13 residues. CDR1 WNHNN and CDR2 SYGVQD come from the germline V gene (reference sequence). DNA for the CDR3: TGCGCCAGCAGCTCGGGACAGAGTAATGAAGCTTTCTTT. This sequence encodes CASSSGQSNEAFF.

This chain links TRBV5-1 with TRBJ2-5; D call uncertain. Germline lookup yields CDR1 SGHRS and CDR2 YFSETQ. This CDR3 is built from 14 residues. The V gene lost 0 bases and the J gene lost 2 bases, with 8 bases spanning the gap. The CDR3 DNA follows: TGCGCCAGCAGCTTGGCGCAGCGACAAGAGACCCAGTACTTC. Its protein is CASSLAQRQETQYF.

The chain is built from TRBV24-1 and TRBJ2-5; 7 bases agree with TRBD1. Per germline, CDR1 KGHDR and CDR2 SFDVKD. V lost 4 bases to trimming and J lost 0 bases; unmatched junction nucleotides: 7. The CDR3 spans 16 residues. The CDR3 spells CATSDYRGEYQETQYF. In DNA, the CDR3 is TGTGCCACCAGTGACTACAGGGGAGAGTACCAAGAGACCCAGTACTTC.

This rearrangement joins TRBV6-5 to TRBJ1-6; tentatively, D is TRBD1 (5 bases). The CDR3 spans 16 residues. Germline CDR1 and CDR2: MNHEY and SVGAGI. The V gene lost 2 bases and the J gene lost 7 bases, with 15 bases spanning the gap. DNA of the CDR3: TGTGCCAGCAGTTACGCCCCGGCAGGGCGGAATTCACCCCTCCACTTT. This codes for CASSYAPAGRNSPLHF.

This chain links TRBV9 with TRBJ1-4, with 7 bases matching TRBD1. This CDR3 contains 15 residues. The germline V gene encodes CDR1 SGDLS and CDR2 YYNGEE. V dropped 3 bases and J dropped 0; count of bases not matched to a gene: 2. CDR3 in amino acids: CASSGQGATNEKLFF. In DNA form, the CDR3 reads TGTGCCAGCAGCGGCCAGGGGGCAACTAATGAAAAACTGTTTTTT.

The chain is built from TRBV9 and TRBJ2-1; 11 bases line up with TRBD2. J gave up 9 bases and V 2 bases, and 7 bases lay outside the gene matches. Germline V CDR1 and CDR2: SGDLS, YYNGEE. This CDR3 is 15 amino acids long. Here the CDR3 DNA reads TGTGCCAGCAGCGTTAGCGGGGGGGTCGTTGGTGAGCAGTTCTTC. Its translation: CASSVSGGVVGEQFF. Full variable domain (missing parts from reference TRBV9 and TRBJ2-1): DSGVTQTPKHLITATGQRVTLRCSPRSGDLSVYWYQQSLDQGLQFLIQYYNGEERAKGNILERFSAQQFPDLHSELNLSSLELGDSALYFCASSVSGGVVGEQFFGPGTRLTVL.

The chain employs TRBV10-3 and TRBJ1-4; no clear D. V gave up 4 bases and J gave up 6 bases, with 12 bases separating them. This CDR3 is built from 14 residues. Germline lookup yields CDR1 ENHRY and CDR2 SYGVKD. The CDR3 reads CAISASTSDEKLFF. The DNA for the CDR3 is TGTGCCATCAGTGCTTCCACGAGTGATGAAAAACTGTTTTTT.